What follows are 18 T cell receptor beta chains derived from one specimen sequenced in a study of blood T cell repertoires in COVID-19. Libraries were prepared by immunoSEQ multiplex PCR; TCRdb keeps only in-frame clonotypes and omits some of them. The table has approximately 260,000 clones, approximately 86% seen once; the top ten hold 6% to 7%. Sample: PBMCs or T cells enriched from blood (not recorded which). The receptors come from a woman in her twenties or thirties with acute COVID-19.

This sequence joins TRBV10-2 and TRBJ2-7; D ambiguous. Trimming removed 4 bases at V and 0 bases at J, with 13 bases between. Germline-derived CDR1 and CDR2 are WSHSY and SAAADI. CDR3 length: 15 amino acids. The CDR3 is CASSAVSLNSYEQYF. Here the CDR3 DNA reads TGCGCCAGCAGTGCAGTTTCCCTGAACTCCTACGAGCAGTACTTC.

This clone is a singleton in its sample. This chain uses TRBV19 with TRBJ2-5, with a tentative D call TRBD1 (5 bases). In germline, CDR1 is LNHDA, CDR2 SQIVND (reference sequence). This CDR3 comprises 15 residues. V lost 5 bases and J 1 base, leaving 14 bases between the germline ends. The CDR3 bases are TGTGCCAGTAGTTCCAAAAGGGGATTCCAAGAGACCCAGTACTTC. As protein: CASSSKRGFQETQYF.

The CDR3 DNA sequence: TGTGCCAGCAGTCTAGGGGCTTACAATGAGCAGTTCTTC. Amino acids: CASSLGAYNEQFF. J is TRBJ2-1 and V is TRBV9; tentative D call: TRBD1 (5 bases). The V end lost 5 bases, the J end lost 4 bases, and 10 bases lay between the germline ends. The CDR3 has 13 residues. Germline V gene sequence: CDR1 SGDLS, CDR2 YYNGEE.

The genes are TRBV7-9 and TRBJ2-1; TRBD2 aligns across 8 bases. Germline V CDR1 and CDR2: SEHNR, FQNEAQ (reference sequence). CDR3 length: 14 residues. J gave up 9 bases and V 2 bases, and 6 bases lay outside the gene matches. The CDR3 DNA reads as TGTGCCAGCAGCTTAAGCGCGGGGGGCAGTGAGCAGTTCTTC. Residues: CASSLSAGGSEQFF.

The CDR3 loop reads CASRKTGEWETQYF. CDR3 nucleotides: TGTGCCAGCAGGAAGACAGGGGAGTGGGAGACCCAGTACTTC. The chain recombines TRBV6-5 with TRBJ2-5; TRBD1 aligns across 8 bases. CDR1 is MNHEY, CDR2 SVGAGI, per germline. V trimming: 6 bases; J trimming: 5 bases; junction bases outside the gene matches: 8. This CDR3 has 14 residues.

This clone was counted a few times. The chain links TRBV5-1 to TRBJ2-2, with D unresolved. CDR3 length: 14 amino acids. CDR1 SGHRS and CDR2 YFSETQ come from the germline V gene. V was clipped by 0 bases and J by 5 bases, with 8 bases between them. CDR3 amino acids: CASSLAVETGELFF. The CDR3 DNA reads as TGCGCCAGCAGCTTGGCTGTTGAGACCGGGGAGCTGTTTTTT.

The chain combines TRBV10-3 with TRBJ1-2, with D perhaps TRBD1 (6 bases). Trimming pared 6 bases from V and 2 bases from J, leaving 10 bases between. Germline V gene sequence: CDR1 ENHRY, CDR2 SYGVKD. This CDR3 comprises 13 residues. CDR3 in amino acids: CAISVTGNYGYTF. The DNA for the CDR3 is TGTGCCATCAGCGTGACAGGAAACTATGGCTACACCTTC.

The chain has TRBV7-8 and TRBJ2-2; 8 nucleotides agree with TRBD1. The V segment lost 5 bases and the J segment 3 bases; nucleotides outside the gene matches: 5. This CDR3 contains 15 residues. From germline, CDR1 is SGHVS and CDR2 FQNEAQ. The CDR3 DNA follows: TGTGCCAGCAGCCCCCGGACAGGGCACACCGGGGAGCTGTTTTTT. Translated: CASSPRTGHTGELFF.

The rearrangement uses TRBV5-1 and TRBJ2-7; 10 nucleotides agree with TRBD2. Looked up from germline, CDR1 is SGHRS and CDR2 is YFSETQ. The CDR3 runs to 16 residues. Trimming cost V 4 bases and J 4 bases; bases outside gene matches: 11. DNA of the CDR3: TGCGCCAGCAGCCCTCACACTAGCGGGGCCCAATACGAGCAGTACTTC. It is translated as CASSPHTSGAQYEQYF.

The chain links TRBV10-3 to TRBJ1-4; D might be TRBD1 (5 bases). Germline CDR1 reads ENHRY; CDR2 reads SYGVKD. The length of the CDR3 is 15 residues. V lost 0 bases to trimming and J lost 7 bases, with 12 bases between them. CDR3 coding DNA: TGTGCCATCAGTGAGTCGGGGCAGAATTTTGAAAAACTGTTTTTT. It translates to CAISESGQNFEKLFF.

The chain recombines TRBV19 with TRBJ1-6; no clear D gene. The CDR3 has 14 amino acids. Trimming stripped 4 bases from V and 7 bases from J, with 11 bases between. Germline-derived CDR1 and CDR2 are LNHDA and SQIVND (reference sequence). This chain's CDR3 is CASSSTRSNSPLHF. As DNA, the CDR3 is TGTGCCAGTAGTAGCACCCGGTCAAATTCACCCCTCCACTTT. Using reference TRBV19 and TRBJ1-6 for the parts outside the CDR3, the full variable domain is DGGITQSPKYLFRKEGQNVTLSCEQNLNHDAMYWYRQDPGQGLRLIYYSQIVNDFQKGDIAEGYSVSREKKESFPLTVTSAQKNPTAFYLCASSSTRSNSPLHFGNGTRLTVT.

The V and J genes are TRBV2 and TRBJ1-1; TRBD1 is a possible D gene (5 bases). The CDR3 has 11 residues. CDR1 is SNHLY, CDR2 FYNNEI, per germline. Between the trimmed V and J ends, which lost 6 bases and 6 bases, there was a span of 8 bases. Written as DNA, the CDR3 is TGTGCCAGCAGAGGGGAACCTGAAGCTTTCTTT. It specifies CASRGEPEAFF.

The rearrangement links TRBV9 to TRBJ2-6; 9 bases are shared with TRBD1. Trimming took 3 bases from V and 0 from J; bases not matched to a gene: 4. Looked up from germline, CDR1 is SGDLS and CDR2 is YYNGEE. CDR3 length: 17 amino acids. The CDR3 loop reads CASSGTGDYSGANVLTF. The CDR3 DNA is TGTGCCAGCAGCGGGACAGGGGATTACTCTGGGGCCAACGTCCTGACTTTC.

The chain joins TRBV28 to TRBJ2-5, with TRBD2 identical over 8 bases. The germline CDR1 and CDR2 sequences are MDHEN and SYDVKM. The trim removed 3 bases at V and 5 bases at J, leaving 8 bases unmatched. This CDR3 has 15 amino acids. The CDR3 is CASSFRGGLRETQYF. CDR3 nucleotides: TGTGCCAGCAGTTTTCGCGGGGGGCTCCGCGAGACCCAGTACTTC.

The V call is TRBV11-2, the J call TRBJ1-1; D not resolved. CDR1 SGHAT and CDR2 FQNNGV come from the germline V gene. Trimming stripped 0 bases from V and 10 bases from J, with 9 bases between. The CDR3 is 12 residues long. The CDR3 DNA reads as TGTGCCAGCAGCTTAGACGGGTTCGGAGCTTTCTTT. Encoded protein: CASSLDGFGAFF.

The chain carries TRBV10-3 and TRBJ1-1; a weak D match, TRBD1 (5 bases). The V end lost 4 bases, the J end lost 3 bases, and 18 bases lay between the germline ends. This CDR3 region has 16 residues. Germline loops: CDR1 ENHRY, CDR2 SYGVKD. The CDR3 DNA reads TGTGCCATCAGTGTGCAGCCAGGGTTTGGATACACTGAAGCTTTCTTT. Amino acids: CAISVQPGFGYTEAFF.

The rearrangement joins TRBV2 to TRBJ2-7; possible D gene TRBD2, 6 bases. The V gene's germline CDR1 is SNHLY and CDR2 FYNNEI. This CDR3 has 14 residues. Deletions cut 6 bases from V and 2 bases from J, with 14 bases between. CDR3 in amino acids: CASRRGSGAYEQYF. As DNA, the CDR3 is TGTGCCAGCAGGAGGGGTAGCGGTGCCTACGAGCAGTACTTC.

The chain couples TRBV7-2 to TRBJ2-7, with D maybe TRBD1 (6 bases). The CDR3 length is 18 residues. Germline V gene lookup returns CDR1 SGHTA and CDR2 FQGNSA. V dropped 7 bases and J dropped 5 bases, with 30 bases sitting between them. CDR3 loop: CASTSRIPTSAGAHEQYF. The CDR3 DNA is TGTGCCAGCACCTCCAGAATTCCGACATCGGCAGGGGCCCACGAGCAGTACTTC.